The 32 T cell receptor beta chains given below trace back to one sample, sequenced in a study of blood T cell repertoires in COVID-19. Using immunoSEQ multiplex PCR, the repertoire was profiled, and TCRdb retains in-frame clones only, with some absent. This table has around 450,000 clones, roughly 88% appearing once. Material for sequencing was PBMCs or T cells enriched from blood (not recorded which). The receptors derive from a man between 18 and 29 years old who had recovered from COVID-19.

Notes on this clone: Additional DNA sequences in this sample encode the identical CDR3. V gene TRBV7-9 combines with J gene TRBJ2-7; the match to TRBD2 covers 8 bases. The length of the CDR3 is 13 residues. Per germline, CDR1 SEHNR and CDR2 FQNEAQ (reference sequence). The ends lost 5 bases at V and 4 bases at J; junction bases unmatched: 4. The CDR3 reads CASSLSSGYEQYF. The CDR3 DNA reads as TGTGCCAGCAGCCTGTCTAGCGGGTACGAGCAGTACTTC. Supplemented by reference TRBV7-9 and TRBJ2-7, the full variable domain reads DTGVSQNPRHKITKRGQNVTFRCDPISEHNRLYWYRQTLGQGPEFLTYFQNEAQLEKSRLLSDRFSAERPKGSFSTLEIQRTEQGDSAMYLCASSLSSGYEQYFGPGTRLTVT.

The V call is TRBV7-9, the J call TRBJ2-7, with D possibly being TRBD2 (6 bases). V shed 0 bases and J shed 5 bases, with 14 bases lying between them. CDR1 is SEHNR, CDR2 FQNEAQ, per germline (reference sequence). This CDR3 has 15 amino acids. Here the CDR3 DNA reads TGTGCCAGCAGCTTAGCGCTTGGGGGGTTCGACGAGCAGTACTTC. Translation: CASSLALGGFDEQYF.

This clone came up once. The chain combines TRBV18 with TRBJ2-2; TRBD2 is a possible D gene (6 bases). V shed 1 base and J shed 0 bases, with 6 bases lying between them. This CDR3 is 15 amino acids long. Germline V lookup: CDR1 KGHSH, CDR2 LQKENI. The CDR3 protein is CASSPLAANTGELFF. In nucleotides, the CDR3 is TGTGCCAGCTCACCACTAGCGGCGAACACCGGGGAGCTGTTTTTT.

The chain is built from TRBV27 and TRBJ2-1; 12 bases agree with TRBD2. CDR3 length equals 21 residues. V was clipped by 4 bases and J by 0 bases; unmatched bases: 16. Germline CDR1 MNHEY, CDR2 SMNVEV (reference sequence). The CDR3 reads CASSSPREGLAGPNSYNEQFF. The CDR3 coding sequence is TGTGCCAGCAGTTCCCCCAGGGAGGGACTAGCGGGCCCAAACTCCTACAATGAGCAGTTCTTC.

The rearrangement uses TRBV11-2 and TRBJ2-1; D ambiguous. Germline loops: CDR1 SGHAT, CDR2 FQNNGV. The CDR3 is made up of 15 amino acids. V was cut by 5 bases and J by 3 bases, with 14 bases left in between. The CDR3 is CASSPSIQNYNEQFF. The CDR3 coding sequence is TGTGCCAGCAGCCCTTCAATACAGAACTACAATGAGCAGTTCTTC.

This clone has a single count. The chain recombines TRBV5-4 with TRBJ1-1; 7 nucleotides line up with TRBD1. V lost 4 bases to trimming and J lost 7 bases; unmatched junction nucleotides: 10. Per the germline V gene, CDR1 is SGHNT and CDR2 is YYREEE (reference sequence). The CDR3 has 14 residues. The CDR3 DNA reads TGTGCCAGCAGCCGTTCCAGACAGGGTCTTGAAGCTTTCTTT. This codes for CASSRSRQGLEAFF. Supplemented by reference TRBV5-4 and TRBJ1-1, the full variable domain reads ETGVTQSPTHLIKTRGQQVTLRCSSQSGHNTVSWYQQALGQGPQFIFQYYREEENGRGNFPPRFSGLQFPNYSSELNVNALELDDSALYLCASSRSRQGLEAFFGQGTRLTVV.

This rearrangement joins TRBV9 to TRBJ2-2, with TRBD1 matching over 7 bases. Germline V gene data show CDR1 as SGDLS and CDR2 as YYNGEE. V gave up 4 bases and J gave up 5 bases; unmatched junction bases: 8. The CDR3 runs 15 residues. CDR3 residues: CASSPRQGSTGELFF. Written as DNA, the CDR3 is TGTGCCAGCAGCCCCAGACAGGGTAGTACCGGGGAGCTGTTTTTT.

This rearrangement joins TRBV5-5 to TRBJ1-2, with 8 bases lining up with TRBD1. The junction had 16 bases not matched to a gene; V was cut back by 5 bases and J by 4 bases. CDR1 and CDR2 (germline): SGHKS, YYEKEE (reference sequence). This CDR3 has 17 amino acids. The DNA of the CDR3 is TGTGCCAGCAGGCAGGACGGGACAGGAGCCTCTGGCTATGGCTACACCTTC. Residues: CASRQDGTGASGYGYTF.

The J gene is TRBJ2-1, the V gene TRBV5-1, with D uncertain. The CDR3 is 15 amino acids. Germline V gene lookup returns CDR1 SGHRS and CDR2 YFSETQ. V was cut by 0 bases and J by 5 bases, with 12 bases left in between. CDR3 protein: CASSLGWVQDNEQFF. DNA of the CDR3: TGCGCCAGCAGCTTGGGGTGGGTCCAGGACAATGAGCAGTTCTTC.

The genes are TRBV11-2 and TRBJ1-1; D call uncertain. Germline values: CDR1 SGHAT, CDR2 FQNNGV. The CDR3 contains 14 residues. The V gene lost 0 bases and the J gene lost 9 bases, with 14 bases spanning the gap. CDR3: CASSLDGRTGKAFF. CDR3 in DNA: TGTGCCAGCAGCTTAGACGGAAGGACGGGAAAAGCTTTCTTT.

The rearrangement joins TRBV28 to TRBJ1-1, with 8 positions matching TRBD1. The germline V gene has CDR1 MDHEN and CDR2 SYDVKM. V was clipped by 4 bases and J by 6 bases; unmatched bases: 10. CDR3 size: 15 residues. The CDR3 region is CASSYRARGLPEAFF. The CDR3 nucleotides read TGTGCCAGCAGTTACCGAGCCAGGGGGCTTCCTGAAGCTTTCTTT.

The V and J genes are TRBV6-5 and TRBJ2-7; possibly TRBD1 for D (6 bases). Germline V gene data show CDR1 as MNHEY and CDR2 as SVGAGI. The CDR3 runs to 13 residues. V lost 5 bases, J lost 6 bases, and 14 bases lay in between. The CDR3, as DNA: TGTGCCAGCAGTATGACAGGTCTGGGCGAGCAGTACTTC. Translation gives CASSMTGLGEQYF.

The genes are TRBV7-6 and TRBJ1-6, with D perhaps matching TRBD1 (6 bases). Looked up from germline, CDR1 is SGHVS and CDR2 is FNYEAQ. The CDR3 totals 19 residues. Trimming removed 1 base from V and 0 bases from J, with 16 bases in between. The DNA for the CDR3 is TGTGCCAGCAGCTTAGGGGTGAGGGGGGGCTTCTCCTATAATTCACCCCTCCACTTT. This gives the protein CASSLGVRGGFSYNSPLHF.

CDR3 DNA sequence: TGCGCCAGCAGTGGAGAGGCGCGGGGCACTGAAGCTTTCTTT. This translates into CASSGEARGTEAFF. The chain couples TRBV10-1 to TRBJ1-1, with no clear D. V was pared by 4 bases and J by 4 bases, with 13 bases between. CDR3 length: 14 amino acids. The germline V gene has CDR1 WNHNN and CDR2 SYGVQD (reference sequence).

The rearrangement links TRBV27 to TRBJ2-7; maybe TRBD2 (7 bases). The CDR3 is 15 amino acids. Trimming shortened V by 2 bases and J by 4 bases, and 15 bases separated the two germline ends. Germline V CDR1 and CDR2: MNHEY, SMNVEV (reference sequence). The CDR3 spells CASSLAGDKFYEQYF. The CDR3 DNA is TGTGCCAGCAGTTTAGCGGGGGACAAATTTTACGAGCAGTACTTC.

This clone was counted only a few times. The V and J genes are TRBV6-5 and TRBJ1-1; no reliable D call. Germline V gene sequence: CDR1 MNHEY, CDR2 SVGAGI. The CDR3 spans 11 residues. With 6 bases removed from V and 6 bases from J, the gap between germline ends came to 8 bases. DNA for the CDR3: TGTGCCAGCAGCGCTACTGCTGAAGCTTTCTTT. Translating it yields CASSATAEAFF.

The chain combines TRBV11-2 with TRBJ2-3; D is possibly TRBD2 (6 bases). V gave up 5 bases and J gave up 1 base, with 16 bases separating them. The CDR3 has 16 residues. Germline V gene lookup returns CDR1 SGHAT and CDR2 FQNNGV. This chain's CDR3 is CASSRRGEGRTDTQYF. The CDR3 region has the DNA TGTGCCAGCAGCCGGCGGGGTGAGGGCCGCACAGATACGCAGTATTTT. Looking up the rest from reference TRBV11-2 and TRBJ2-3 gives the full variable domain: EAGVAQSPRYKIIEKRQSVAFWCNPISGHATLYWYQQILGQGPKLLIQFQNNGVVDDSQLPKDRFSAERLKGVDSTLKIQPAKLEDSAVYLCASSRRGEGRTDTQYFGPGTRLTVL.

V gene TRBV7-2 combines with J gene TRBJ2-2, with 7 bases identical to TRBD2. J lost 6 bases, V lost 3 bases, and 7 bases had no gene match. This CDR3 contains 15 residues. The germline gives CDR1 SGHTA, CDR2 FQGNSA. The CDR3 DNA is TGTGCCAGCAGCTTTCAACCGCTAGCGGCCGGGGAGCTGTTTTTT. This sequence encodes CASSFQPLAAGELFF.

V usage is TRBV7-8 and J usage is TRBJ2-7; 9 bases fit TRBD2. The CDR3 has 14 residues. J was trimmed by 4 bases and V by 3 bases; bases with no gene match: 4. Germline V lookup: CDR1 SGHVS, CDR2 FQNEAQ. For the CDR3, the DNA is TGTGCCAGCAGCTTCCGTGCGGGAGGGTACGAGCAGTACTTC. Translation gives CASSFRAGGYEQYF.

This clone was observed a single time. The chain's CDR3 is CASSLGLRSNEQFF. CDR3 bases: TGTGCCAGCAGCTTGGGGCTGAGGTCCAATGAGCAGTTCTTC. The chain recombines TRBV5-8 with TRBJ2-1; D gene unclear. This CDR3 is 14 amino acids long. Germline values: CDR1 SGHTS, CDR2 YDEGEE. Deletions cut 0 bases from V and 6 bases from J, with 10 bases between.

This chain's CDR3 is CASSLRSGYGYTF. Written as DNA, the CDR3 is TGTGCCAGCAGCTTAAGGTCGGGATATGGCTACACCTTC. The gene calls are TRBV11-3 and TRBJ1-2, with no clear D. Germline loops: CDR1 SGHNT, CDR2 YENEEA. Trimming shortened V by 2 bases and J by 5 bases, and 9 bases separated the two germline ends. CDR3 length equals 13 residues.

This clone has only one observation. The V and J genes are TRBV4-2 and TRBJ2-2, with TRBD2 matching over 7 bases. V trimming: 0 bases; J trimming: 9 bases; junction bases outside the gene matches: 7. Per germline, CDR1 LGHNA and CDR2 YNFKEQ. CDR3 length: 15 residues. The CDR3, as DNA: TGTGCCAGCAGCCAAGATCTGACTAGCTTCCGGGAGCTGTTTTTT. As protein: CASSQDLTSFRELFF.

This chain uses TRBV30 with TRBJ2-7, with 7 nucleotides matching TRBD1. The CDR3 runs 13 residues. The germline gives CDR1 GTSNPN, CDR2 SVGIG (reference sequence). The V gene end was trimmed by 5 bases and the J gene end by 4 bases; junction bases not matched to a gene: 8. The CDR3 sequence is CAWQDRVGYEQYF. The CDR3 DNA sequence: TGTGCCTGGCAAGACAGGGTTGGTTACGAGCAGTACTTC.

On this clone itself: Distinct nucleotide sequences in the sample also encode this CDR3. This rearrangement joins TRBV6-5 to TRBJ1-1; perhaps TRBD1 as D (6 bases). V was cut by 6 bases and J by 1 base, with 9 bases left in between. There are 13 residues in the CDR3. From germline, CDR1 is MNHEY and CDR2 SVGAGI. The CDR3 DNA reads as TGTGCCAGCAGACTGGACAGGAACACTGAAGCTTTCTTT. Its translation is CASRLDRNTEAFF.

The chain carries TRBV18 and TRBJ2-4, with 7 bases identical to TRBD1. Germline assignment: CDR1 KGHSH and CDR2 LQKENI. V gave up 6 bases and J gave up 8 bases; unmatched junction bases: 4. This CDR3 contains 12 residues. In nucleotides, the CDR3 is TGTGCCAGCTCCGCACAGGGGTACATTCAGTACTTC. As protein: CASSAQGYIQYF.

The rearrangement links TRBV10-3 to TRBJ1-2, with 7 nucleotides matching TRBD1. The germline CDR1 and CDR2 sequences are ENHRY and SYGVKD. Losses at the gene ends were 8 bases for V and 7 bases for J; bases not matched to a gene: 10. The CDR3 is 13 amino acids. CDR3 bases: TGTGCCATCGGGGGAACAGGGGTAGGTGGCTACACCTTC. The encoded protein is CAIGGTGVGGYTF.

V is TRBV28 and J is TRBJ1-4; no clear D. CDR3 size: 14 residues. Germline V CDR1 and CDR2: MDHEN, SYDVKM. V lost 1 base and J lost 8, with 11 bases in between. CDR3 in amino acids: CASSLYGRGEKLFF. For the CDR3, the DNA is TGTGCCAGCAGTTTATACGGTCGGGGAGAAAAACTGTTTTTT.

The chain couples TRBV3-1 (or the pseudogene TRBV3-2) to TRBJ1-1; 7 bases map to TRBD1. CDR3 length: 16 residues. With 7 bases clipped from V and 1 base from J, the junction kept 12 bases outside the gene matches. The germline gives CDR1 LGHDT, CDR2 YNNKEL (reference sequence). The CDR3: CASTPGANRGNTEAFF. CDR3 DNA: TGTGCCAGCACGCCAGGAGCGAACAGGGGGAACACTGAAGCTTTCTTT.

Here the CDR3 reads CATSRNRDRVTDTQYF. CDR3 nucleotides: TGTGCCACCAGCAGAAACCGGGACAGGGTCACAGATACGCAGTATTTT. This chain uses TRBV15 with TRBJ2-3; 9 positions match TRBD1. Per germline, CDR1 LNHNV and CDR2 YYDKDF (reference sequence). The CDR3 is made up of 16 amino acids. V was pared by 2 bases and J by 2 bases, with 5 bases of the junction left unmatched.

In this sample, this clone turned up once. The chain uses TRBV7-9 and TRBJ2-2; weak D call: TRBD2 (5 bases). This CDR3 has 16 amino acids. Germline V lookup: CDR1 SEHNR, CDR2 FQNEAQ (reference sequence). V was pared by 0 bases and J by 0 bases, with 8 bases between. Written as DNA, the CDR3 is TGTGCCAGCAGCTTAGCTTCCGGGGCGAACACCGGGGAGCTGTTTTTT. Protein: CASSLASGANTGELFF.

This clone appeared once. The chain recombines TRBV5-5 with TRBJ1-1, with D uncertain. V was clipped by 4 bases and J by 1 base, with 23 bases between them. CDR3 size: 18 residues. Germline lookup yields CDR1 SGHKS and CDR2 YYEKEE (reference sequence). Here the CDR3 DNA reads TGTGCCAGCAGCAAGGACGTTGACGGCGGGTATCCGAACACTGAAGCTTTCTTT. Its translation is CASSKDVDGGYPNTEAFF.

This chain uses TRBV7-8 with TRBJ2-2; 9 bases line up with TRBD2. J gave up 7 bases and V 2 bases, and 8 bases lay outside the gene matches. The CDR3 totals 16 residues. The V gene's germline CDR1 is SGHVS and CDR2 FQNEAQ. The CDR3 region is CASSLLREGRGGELFF. CDR3 nucleotide sequence: TGTGCCAGCAGCTTACTGCGGGAGGGCAGGGGCGGGGAGCTGTTTTTT.